This T cell receptor beta chain was recovered during a study of T-cell reconstitution after alpha-beta-depleted transplantation in children. The CDR3 spans 13 residues. CDR1 is SEHNR and CDR2 is FQNEAQ in the germline V gene (reference sequence). Trimming shortened V by 1 base and J by 7 bases, and 9 bases separated the two germline ends. Unique molecular identifiers were built into the TCRbeta library. TCRdb independently ran MiXCR on the PCR reads; one entry per CDR3 protein. The sample has 250,000 to 300,000 distinct CDR3 sequences; more than 9% are singletons. Sequenced here: PBMCs from the stem cell graft donor, sampled from the stem cell graft. The gene calls are TRBV7-9 and TRBJ2-3; no clear D. This sequence originates from a human donor who donated a stem cell graft to a child with SCID. The CDR3 region has the DNA TGTGCCAGCAGCTTAGTTCCACCGAATACGCAGTATTTT. Amino acid sequence: CASSLVPPNTQYF.